The clone carrying this T cell receptor beta chain occurred many times. Its target is not known. At one of its ends the junction is not consistent with the germline gene, which may arise from a read error. The data were taken from a study of CD8+CD57+ T cells in acquired aplastic anemia. About the study: Recorded DNA amounts for sorted CD4+ and CD8+ cells had an average of around 3.5 ug. Study findings and constraints: Simpson's diversity of CD8+ cells was not significantly different in patients compared with controls.

CDR3 and TCR beta VDJ profiling relied on a genomic DNA template. TCRdb called the reads again in MiXCR, with one record for every CDR3 protein. The sample lists 150,000 to 200,000 distinct CDR3 sequences, about half seen once, with 3% to 4% in the top ten. Patients chosen for sequencing had shown CD8+CD57+ cell expansion by flow cytometry. Every one of the patients had aplastic anemia (severe, acquired). Blood was sampled before the patients had received any therapy. The specimen was sorted CD4+, CD8+, or CD8+CD57+ T cells (not recorded which) from PBMCs. The TCR originated in a human donor with aplastic anemia.

The CDR3: CSAKGNDSPPHF. CDR3 nucleotides: TGCAGTGCTAAGGGGAATGATTCACCCCCCCACTTT. V usage is TRBV20-1 and J usage is TRBJ1-6; TRBD1 might be the D (5 bases). From germline, CDR1 is DFQATT and CDR2 SNEGSKA (reference sequence). The CDR3 consists of 12 residues.